The 8 T cell receptor beta chains reported below all come from one sample, sequenced in a study of CXCR3-negative and CXCR3-positive naive CD8 T cells. Via 5' RACE with UMI labels, TRB cDNA libraries were prepared. One entry per CDR3 protein, without DNA, is what TCRdb gives after re-calling the 5' RACE reads. The sample table sets out 150,000 to 170,000 distinct CDR3 sequences. Antigens for these TCRs are unknown. Findings and limits, study-wide: Compared with CXCR3-negative naive cells, CXCR3-positive naive cells showed more hydrophobic TRB CDR3s.

Sequencing input: naive CXCR3+ CD8+ T cells from blood. The subset: CD45RO-CCR7+CD27+CD95- naive CD8+ T cells expressing CXCR3 (TNR3+). The receptors derive from a human donor in good health. Some clones in this sample may be carry-over from other donors' samples.

The rearrangement joins TRBV2 to TRBJ2-5; TCRdb lists TRBD2, though no DNA is available to test this call. The CDR3 loop spans 17 amino acids. The germline V gene has CDR1 SNHLY and CDR2 FYNNEI. CDR3 protein: CASTQTVHSGTQETQYF.

The chain carries TRBV7-8 and TRBJ2-7. Germline CDR1 SGHVS, CDR2 FQNEAQ. This CDR3 spans 13 amino acids. Here the CDR3 reads CASSLVGAYEQYF.

This chain connects TRBV5-1 to TRBJ2-7. Germline CDR1 is SGHRS and CDR2 is YFSETQ. The CDR3 totals 13 residues. The CDR3 reads CASSLVSDYEQYF.

The V and J genes are TRBV28 and TRBJ2-7; TCRdb's D gene call, TRBD1, goes unchecked for lack of DNA. The CDR3 runs 17 residues. Germline loops: CDR1 MDHEN, CDR2 SYDVKM. The CDR3 here is CASSPQSRDRVMYEQYF.

This rearrangement joins TRBV29-1 to TRBJ2-3. The CDR3 length is 11 residues. The germline gives CDR1 SQVTM, CDR2 ANQGSEA. CDR3: CSVEDEDTQYF.

CDR3 in amino acids: CSARDWQGENTEAFF. V gene TRBV20-1 combines with J gene TRBJ1-1; TCRdb proposes TRBD1, but this gene call is untestable without DNA. The CDR3 is made up of 15 amino acids. Germline V gives CDR1 DFQATT, CDR2 SNEGSKA (reference sequence).

V usage is TRBV9 and J usage is TRBJ2-2; absent DNA, TCRdb's TRBD1 call cannot be checked. In germline, CDR1 is SGDLS, CDR2 YYNGEE. CDR3 length equals 18 residues. The CDR3 reads CASSAETWGQGNTGELFF.

This chain links TRBV4-1 with TRBJ2-5; TCRdb designates TRBD1, a call that cannot be tested without DNA. The germline CDR1 and CDR2 sequences are MGHRA and YSYEKL. This CDR3 is 14 amino acids long. The CDR3 here is CASSHNRGFETQYF.